A single sample gave rise to the 6 T cell receptor beta chains below, sequenced in a study of CXCR3-negative and CXCR3-positive naive CD8 T cells. Study-level results: CXCR3-positive naive cells carried more hydrophobic TRB CDR3s than CXCR3-negative naive cells did.

Libraries were UMI-labeled 5' RACE TRB cDNA. TCRdb reprocessed the 5' RACE reads, with one entry per CDR3 protein and no DNA. Found here are 50,000 to 70,000 distinct CDR3 sequences; the top ten clones hold under 0.55%. Antigens for these TCRs are unknown. The sequenced sample was naive CXCR3+ CD8+ T cells from blood. Described subset: CD45RO-CCR7+CD27+CD95- naive CD8+ T cells expressing CXCR3 (TNR3+). These receptors came from a human donor in good health. Some clones in this sample may be carry-over from other donors' samples.

This rearrangement joins TRBV20-1 to TRBJ1-1; TCRdb lists TRBD1, though no DNA is available to test this call. The CDR3 sequence is 12 residues long. Per germline, CDR1 DFQATT and CDR2 SNEGSKA (reference sequence). The CDR3: CSAAQGDTEAFF.

V and J are TRBV7-2 and TRBJ1-1; lacking DNA, the TRBD1 call made by TCRdb goes unchecked. Germline-derived CDR1 and CDR2 are SGHTA and FQGNSA. This CDR3 has 14 amino acids. CDR3 residues: CASSLHRDHTEAFF.

The gene calls are TRBV7-9 and TRBJ2-1; as DNA is missing, the TRBD2 call by TCRdb cannot be tested. There are 16 residues in the CDR3. CDR1 is SEHNR and CDR2 is FQNEAQ in the germline V gene (reference sequence). This chain's CDR3 is CASSLVGLADYNEQFF.

The chain is built from TRBV7-9 and TRBJ1-3; TCRdb proposes TRBD1, but this gene call is untestable without DNA. The germline gives CDR1 SEHNR, CDR2 FQNEAQ (reference sequence). The CDR3 contains 17 residues. The CDR3 spells CASPFPPDSHSGNTIYF.

This chain uses TRBV20-1 with TRBJ2-2. Germline V gene sequence: CDR1 DFQATT, CDR2 SNEGSKA (reference sequence). The CDR3 is 16 residues long. The CDR3 loop is CSARASGSSTRGELFF.

The gene calls are TRBV7-9 and TRBJ2-2; no DNA is available, so the TRBD1 call from TCRdb remains unchecked. Germline CDR1 SEHNR, CDR2 FQNEAQ (reference sequence). The length of the CDR3 is 15 residues. CDR3 residues: CASSSLKGASGELFF.